This T cell receptor (beta chain) is drawn from a study of OX40 agonist ivuxolimab in advanced cancers. Study context: Hepatocellular carcinoma, melanoma, renal cell or head and neck cancer affected the dose-escalation patients. Study-level results: The average count of expanded clones was higher among CD8+ T cells than among CD4+. There was clonal expansion of CD4+ and CD8+ blood T cells by week 6 at 0.1 to 3.0 mg/kg.

On this clone itself: Its antigen is unknown.

Germline CDR1 reads MNHEY; CDR2 reads SVGAGI. The CDR3 totals 13 residues. Trimming removed 8 bases at V and 5 bases at J, with 16 bases between. Clones were sequenced by immunoSEQ multiplex PCR, and TCRdb holds only the in-frame ones, with some missing. The sample contains some 110,000 clones, around 95% of which appear only once. This receptor was identified in an adult with an advanced solid tumor such as melanoma, head and neck, liver or kidney cancer. The material was CD4+ or CD8+ T cells sorted from blood, obtained in a trial of the OX40 agonist ivuxolimab. The chain joins TRBV6-5 to TRBJ2-7; possible D gene TRBD2, 7 bases. CDR3 region: CASLGAGAHEQYF. CDR3 DNA sequence: TGTGCCAGCCTAGGTGCGGGGGCTCACGAGCAGTACTTC.